This TCR beta chain originates from a study of siplizumab effects on memory and regulatory T cells. The study's findings and limits: Memory cells seemed less diverse than naive T cells, which seemed major alloresponse contributors.

This clone has just one count. Its target is unknown. The CDR3 covers 17 residues. Deletions cut 5 bases from V and 0 bases from J, with 17 bases between. CDR1 SGHVS and CDR2 FQNEAQ come from the germline V gene. Sequenced by immunoSEQ multiplex PCR; TCRdb stores in-frame clones only, minus some. The sample gives about 100,000 clones, 92% of which show up once; 12% is in the top ten. Sequenced material: non-Treg CD4+ T cells sorted from blood. The rearrangement joins TRBV7-8 to TRBJ1-5; tentatively, D is TRBD1 (6 bases). This clonotype was obtained from a human donor in good health. The CDR3 DNA is TGTGCCAGCAGCCTACTGTATACAGGGACTAGCAATCAGCCCCAGCATTTT. This encodes CASSLLYTGTSNQPQHF. The full variable domain, completed using reference TRBV7-8 and TRBJ1-5, is GAGVSQSPRYKVAKRGQDVALRCDPISGHVSLFWYQQALGQGPEFLTYFQNEAQLDKSGLPSDRFFAERPEGSVSTLKIQRTQQEDSAVYLCASSLLYTGTSNQPQHFGDGTRLSIL.